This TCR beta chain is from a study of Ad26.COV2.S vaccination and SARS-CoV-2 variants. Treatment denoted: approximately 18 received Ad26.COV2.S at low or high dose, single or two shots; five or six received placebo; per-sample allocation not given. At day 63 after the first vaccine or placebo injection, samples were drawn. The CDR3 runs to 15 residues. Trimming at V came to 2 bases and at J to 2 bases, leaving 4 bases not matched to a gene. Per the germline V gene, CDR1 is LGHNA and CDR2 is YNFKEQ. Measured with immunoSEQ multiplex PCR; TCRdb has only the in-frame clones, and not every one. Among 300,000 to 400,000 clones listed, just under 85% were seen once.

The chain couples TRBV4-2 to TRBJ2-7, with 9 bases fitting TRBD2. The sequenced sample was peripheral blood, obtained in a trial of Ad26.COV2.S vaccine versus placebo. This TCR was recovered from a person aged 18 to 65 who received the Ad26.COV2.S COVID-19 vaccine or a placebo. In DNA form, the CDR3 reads TGTGCCAGCAGCCAAACGGCGGGGGGGCCCTACGAGCAGTACTTC. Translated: CASSQTAGGPYEQYF.